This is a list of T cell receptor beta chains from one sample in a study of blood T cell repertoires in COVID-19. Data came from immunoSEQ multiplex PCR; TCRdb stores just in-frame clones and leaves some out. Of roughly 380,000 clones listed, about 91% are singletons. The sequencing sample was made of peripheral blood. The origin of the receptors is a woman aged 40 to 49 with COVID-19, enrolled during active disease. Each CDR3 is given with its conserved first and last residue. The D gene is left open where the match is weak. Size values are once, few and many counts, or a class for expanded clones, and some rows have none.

CDR3nt: TGTGCCAGCAGCTTGCGGGAGGGGGGATCCTTATCCTACGAGCAGTACTTC
CDR3aa: CASSLREGGSLSYEQYF
abundance: .
j_gene: TRBJ2-7
d_gene: TRBD2
v_gene: TRBV5-5

CDR3nt: TGTGCCAGCAGCGCGGGGGGCCGCAGAAACACCATATATTTT
CDR3aa: CASSAGGRRNTIYF
abundance: once
j_gene: TRBJ1-3
d_gene: .
v_gene: TRBV9

CDR3nt: TGTGCCAGCAGCGAACCGGGGGGCCGGACCGGGGAGCTGTTTTTT
CDR3aa: CASSEPGGRTGELFF
abundance: .
j_gene: TRBJ2-2
d_gene: .
v_gene: TRBV2

CDR3nt: TGTGCTAGCAGCTTAGAACGAGGCAACACCATATATTTT
CDR3aa: CASSLERGNTIYF
abundance: .
j_gene: TRBJ1-3
d_gene: .
v_gene: TRBV7-7

CDR3nt: TGTGCCAGCAGCCCAGAACAGGCTGACTACAATGAGCAGTTCTTC
CDR3aa: CASSPEQADYNEQFF
abundance: .
j_gene: TRBJ2-1
d_gene: .
v_gene: TRBV11-2

CDR3nt: TGTGCCAGGAGAGAGACAGGGTGGTATGCGGAAGCTTTCTTT
CDR3aa: CARRETGWYAEAFF
abundance: .
j_gene: TRBJ1-1
d_gene: TRBD1
v_gene: TRBV27

CDR3nt: TGTGCCAGCAGCCGGGACAGACGAGAGACCCAGTACTTC
CDR3aa: CASSRDRRETQYF
abundance: .
j_gene: TRBJ2-5
d_gene: TRBD1
v_gene: TRBV28

CDR3nt: TGTGCCAGCAGTCGACAGGGGCAAAACACTGAAGCTTTCTTT
CDR3aa: CASSRQGQNTEAFF
abundance: .
j_gene: TRBJ1-1
d_gene: TRBD1
v_gene: TRBV6-5

CDR3nt: TGCGCCAGCAGCCAAGATGCGGCGGGGAATGAGCAGTTCTTC
CDR3aa: CASSQDAAGNEQFF
abundance: .
j_gene: TRBJ2-1
d_gene: .
v_gene: TRBV4-3

CDR3nt: TGTGCCAGCAGCCTAGCGGGGGGGGTCTATGAGCAGTTCTTC
CDR3aa: CASSLAGGVYEQFF
abundance: .
j_gene: TRBJ2-1
d_gene: TRBD2
v_gene: TRBV11-3

CDR3nt: TGTGCCAGCAGTGGGATCGTCGGAGGGACCGGCTTCCGTGGGCAGTACTTC
CDR3aa: CASSGIVGGTGFRGQYF
abundance: .
j_gene: TRBJ2-7
d_gene: .
v_gene: TRBV6-1

CDR3nt: TGTGCCAGCAGCTCGACAGCCAGCACAGATACGCAGTATTTT
CDR3aa: CASSSTASTDTQYF
abundance: once
j_gene: TRBJ2-3
d_gene: .
v_gene: TRBV5-4

CDR3nt: TGTGCCAGCAGCTTCCTCGGGGGCACAGATACGCAGTATTTT
CDR3aa: CASSFLGGTDTQYF
abundance: .
j_gene: TRBJ2-3
d_gene: .
v_gene: TRBV7-2

CDR3nt: TGCGCCAGCAGCCAAGATAGCGGGACAGGGGGCTACGAGCAGTACTTC
CDR3aa: CASSQDSGTGGYEQYF
abundance: few
j_gene: TRBJ2-7
d_gene: TRBD1
v_gene: TRBV4-1

CDR3nt: TGTGCCAGCAGCTTGGGGGTTAGGAGCTCCTACAATGAGCAGTTCTTC
CDR3aa: CASSLGVRSSYNEQFF
abundance: .
j_gene: TRBJ2-1
d_gene: .
v_gene: TRBV5-5

CDR3nt: TGTGCCAGCAGCGTCTTACTAACCTCGGGACTAGTTGAGCAGTTCTTC
CDR3aa: CASSVLLTSGLVEQFF
abundance: .
j_gene: TRBJ2-1
d_gene: TRBD2
v_gene: TRBV9

CDR3nt: TGCGCCAGCAGCTTGCTCAGGGGGCCTAATGAAAAACTGTTTTTT
CDR3aa: CASSLLRGPNEKLFF
abundance: .
j_gene: TRBJ1-4
d_gene: TRBD1
v_gene: TRBV5-1

CDR3nt: TGTGCTAGTGGTTGGGGGACAGGGGGTAGCTCCTACAATGAGCAGTTCTTC
CDR3aa: CASGWGTGGSSYNEQFF
abundance: once
j_gene: TRBJ2-1
d_gene: TRBD1
v_gene: TRBV12-5

CDR3nt: TGCGCCAGCAGCCAAGGTTCACAGGGGGTGGACTATGGCTACACCTTC
CDR3aa: CASSQGSQGVDYGYTF
abundance: .
j_gene: TRBJ1-2
d_gene: TRBD1
v_gene: TRBV4-1

CDR3nt: TGTGCCAGTAAGAGGCCCGGACAGCCCCAGCATTTT
CDR3aa: CASKRPGQPQHF
abundance: .
j_gene: TRBJ1-5
d_gene: .
v_gene: TRBV28

CDR3nt: TGTGCCAGCAGTTTATCGCAGGGGGCGTTTGGCTACACCTTC
CDR3aa: CASSLSQGAFGYTF
abundance: .
j_gene: TRBJ1-2
d_gene: TRBD1
v_gene: TRBV27

CDR3nt: TGTGCCAGCTCACCGAGCAGGGGGAACACTGAAGCTTTCTTT
CDR3aa: CASSPSRGNTEAFF
abundance: .
j_gene: TRBJ1-1
d_gene: .
v_gene: TRBV18

CDR3nt: TGTGCCACCACCTCCTTGAGTGCAACTAATGAAAAACTGTTTTTT
CDR3aa: CATTSLSATNEKLFF
abundance: .
j_gene: TRBJ1-4
d_gene: .
v_gene: TRBV24-1

CDR3nt: TGTGCCAGCAGCCAGTATGGAGGCGAAAAACTGTTTTTT
CDR3aa: CASSQYGGEKLFF
abundance: .
j_gene: TRBJ1-4
d_gene: .
v_gene: TRBV3-1/TRBV3-2

CDR3nt: TGTGCCAGTAGATTGAGGGACTTCCTGAACACTGAAGCTTTCTTT
CDR3aa: CASRLRDFLNTEAFF
abundance: .
j_gene: TRBJ1-1
d_gene: .
v_gene: TRBV19

CDR3nt: TGTGCCAGCAGTTACTCGGAGCGACCAATTTATGGCTACACCTTC
CDR3aa: CASSYSERPIYGYTF
abundance: .
j_gene: TRBJ1-2
d_gene: .
v_gene: TRBV6-2/TRBV6-3

CDR3nt: TGCAGCGTTCGAGTCATGAACACTGAAGCTTTCTTT
CDR3aa: CSVRVMNTEAFF
abundance: few
j_gene: TRBJ1-1
d_gene: .
v_gene: TRBV29-1

CDR3nt: TGTGCCAGCAGAAGGACAGGGGGATTTGAAGCTTTCTTT
CDR3aa: CASRRTGGFEAFF
abundance: .
j_gene: TRBJ1-1
d_gene: TRBD1
v_gene: TRBV27

CDR3nt: TGTGCCAGCAGTGCCCAGGGGGCACCCCAGCATTTT
CDR3aa: CASSAQGAPQHF
abundance: .
j_gene: TRBJ1-5
d_gene: TRBD1
v_gene: TRBV27

CDR3nt: TGTGCCAGCAGTGTGCGGGCGATGAACACTGAAGCTTTCTTT
CDR3aa: CASSVRAMNTEAFF
abundance: .
j_gene: TRBJ1-1
d_gene: .
v_gene: TRBV9

CDR3nt: TGTGCCAGCAGTTACGCCGGACAGGGGGATGACGAGCAGTACTTC
CDR3aa: CASSYAGQGDDEQYF
abundance: .
j_gene: TRBJ2-7
d_gene: TRBD1
v_gene: TRBV6-5

CDR3nt: TGTGCCAGTAGACACCCGGGACAGGGGGTAGCAGATACGCAGTATTTT
CDR3aa: CASRHPGQGVADTQYF
abundance: .
j_gene: TRBJ2-3
d_gene: TRBD1
v_gene: TRBV19

CDR3nt: TGCGCCAGCAGCCTTGTGCCCAGGGGGAGCTATAATTCACCCCTCCACTTT
CDR3aa: CASSLVPRGSYNSPLHF
abundance: .
j_gene: TRBJ1-6
d_gene: TRBD1
v_gene: TRBV5-1

CDR3nt: TGTGCCAGCAGCTGGGGCCAGAACACTGAAGCTTTCTTT
CDR3aa: CASSWGQNTEAFF
abundance: .
j_gene: TRBJ1-1
d_gene: .
v_gene: TRBV7-3

CDR3nt: TGCGCCAGCAGTCCAAAAGAGACCCAGTACTTC
CDR3aa: CASSPKETQYF
abundance: .
j_gene: TRBJ2-5
d_gene: .
v_gene: TRBV10-2

CDR3nt: TGTGCCAGTAGTATCGGACAGGGGGCCGGACAGCCCCAGCATTTT
CDR3aa: CASSIGQGAGQPQHF
abundance: .
j_gene: TRBJ1-5
d_gene: TRBD1
v_gene: TRBV19

CDR3nt: TGTGCCAGCTCACCTTCGTCCGGGGATTCACCCCTCCACTTT
CDR3aa: CASSPSSGDSPLHF
abundance: .
j_gene: TRBJ1-6
d_gene: .
v_gene: TRBV18

CDR3nt: TGTGCCAGCAGGAGACAGGGTGAATATGGCTACACCTTC
CDR3aa: CASRRQGEYGYTF
abundance: .
j_gene: TRBJ1-2
d_gene: TRBD1
v_gene: TRBV12-3/TRBV12-4

CDR3nt: TGTGCCAGCAGGCGGGGGGAAACTGAAGCTTTCTTT
CDR3aa: CASRRGETEAFF
abundance: .
j_gene: TRBJ1-1
d_gene: .
v_gene: TRBV27

CDR3nt: TGTGCCAGTAACCCTCGGGACAGGGGAGGCGGTGGCTACACCTTC
CDR3aa: CASNPRDRGGGGYTF
abundance: once
j_gene: TRBJ1-2
d_gene: TRBD1
v_gene: TRBV19

CDR3nt: TGCAGTGCTAGTAAAACCCGCGGACAGGCCTCTGGTGAGCAGTACTTC
CDR3aa: CSASKTRGQASGEQYF
abundance: .
j_gene: TRBJ2-7
d_gene: TRBD1
v_gene: TRBV20-1

CDR3nt: TGTGCCAGCAGCCCCCTCCTAGCGGGGCACAATGAGCAGTTCTTC
CDR3aa: CASSPLLAGHNEQFF
abundance: .
j_gene: TRBJ2-1
d_gene: TRBD2
v_gene: TRBV7-3

CDR3nt: TGCGCCAGCAGCTTGGAAGCGACGGTCCACATGCCCCAGCATTTT
CDR3aa: CASSLEATVHMPQHF
abundance: .
j_gene: TRBJ1-5
d_gene: .
v_gene: TRBV5-1

CDR3nt: TGCGCCAGCAGCCAAACCCACCTAGGTAGCGGGACTGAAGCTTTCTTT
CDR3aa: CASSQTHLGSGTEAFF
abundance: .
j_gene: TRBJ1-1
d_gene: .
v_gene: TRBV4-1

CDR3nt: TGTGCCAGCAGCCCTGGGGCTGCCGTAGACTTC
CDR3aa: CASSPGAAVDF
abundance: .
j_gene: TRBJ2-5
d_gene: .
v_gene: TRBV21-1

CDR3nt: TGTGCCAGCAGCCCACTGGGCGTCTGGATCGGTGGAAACACCATATATTTT
CDR3aa: CASSPLGVWIGGNTIYF
abundance: .
j_gene: TRBJ1-3
d_gene: .
v_gene: TRBV7-9

CDR3nt: TGCGCCAGCAGCCAAGGGGTAGCCCTATACCCCTACAATGAGCAGTTCTTC
CDR3aa: CASSQGVALYPYNEQFF
abundance: .
j_gene: TRBJ2-1
d_gene: .
v_gene: TRBV4-1

CDR3nt: TGCGCCAGCAGCCAGCAGGTGCAGGGGATGAACACTGAAGCTTTCTTT
CDR3aa: CASSQQVQGMNTEAFF
abundance: .
j_gene: TRBJ1-1
d_gene: .
v_gene: TRBV4-3

CDR3nt: TGTGCCAGCAGCTCTGCAAGAGGGAATTCAGTAAACTATAATTCACCCCTCCACTTT
CDR3aa: CASSSARGNSVNYNSPLHF
abundance: .
j_gene: TRBJ1-6
d_gene: .
v_gene: TRBV7-9

CDR3nt: TGCGCCAGCAGCCAGGGGCGGTTCACAAGCACAGATACGCAGTATTTT
CDR3aa: CASSQGRFTSTDTQYF
abundance: .
j_gene: TRBJ2-3
d_gene: .
v_gene: TRBV4-1

CDR3nt: TGTGCCAGCAGTCCTAGGAATTTATGGGAGACCCAGTACTTC
CDR3aa: CASSPRNLWETQYF
abundance: .
j_gene: TRBJ2-5
d_gene: .
v_gene: TRBV28

CDR3nt: TGTGCCAGCAGTTACAATACAGGGGTGAATAATTCACCCCTCCACTTT
CDR3aa: CASSYNTGVNNSPLHF
abundance: .
j_gene: TRBJ1-6
d_gene: TRBD1
v_gene: TRBV6-6

CDR3nt: TGTGCCAGCAGCACGACTAGCGGGAACCCAAATGAGCAGTTCTTC
CDR3aa: CASSTTSGNPNEQFF
abundance: .
j_gene: TRBJ2-1
d_gene: TRBD2
v_gene: TRBV3-1/TRBV3-2

CDR3nt: TGTGCCAGCAGCTTAGCTTGGACAGGGTGGGAAATCTCTAACTATGGCTACACCTTC
CDR3aa: CASSLAWTGWEISNYGYTF
abundance: .
j_gene: TRBJ1-2
d_gene: TRBD1
v_gene: TRBV7-2

CDR3nt: TGTGCCGGAACTTCCTTCGGTAGCGGGATTTACGAGCAGTACTTC
CDR3aa: CAGTSFGSGIYEQYF
abundance: .
j_gene: TRBJ2-7
d_gene: TRBD2
v_gene: TRBV30